Listed here is a single T cell receptor beta chain. What it recognizes is unknown. The sample is drawn from a study of cytomegalovirus exposure and HLA in healthy donors. Overall study findings and caveats: Across donors, sequencing depth was assumed by presence/absence analyses to be roughly uniform.

Donors counted as nominally healthy when sampled, yet unrecorded immune exposures were likely. Primers for the PCR totalled 60 Vbeta and 13 Jbeta. This table comes from immunoSEQ multiplex PCR, and its TCRdb copy is limited to in-frame clones, with some not included. The data show some 100,000 clones, around 70% seen once. CDR1 is MNHNY and CDR2 is SVGAGI in the germline V gene (reference sequence). The CDR3 extends over 14 amino acids. The ends were cut back, 6 bases at V and 0 bases at J, with 12 bases in the middle. Sequenced sample: PBMCs. The receptor comes from a woman between 65 and 79 years old in good health and CMV-seropositive. This rearrangement joins TRBV6-6 to TRBJ2-7, with D perhaps TRBD2 (5 bases). The CDR3 here is CASSSGAGSYEQYF. The CDR3 DNA sequence: TGTGCCAGCAGCTCTGGTGCGGGCTCCTACGAGCAGTACTTC.